One sample yielded the 17 T cell receptor beta chains listed below, sequenced in a study of cytomegalovirus exposure and HLA in healthy donors (dated by TCRdb to between 2016 and 2019). Libraries were constructed by the immunoSEQ multiplex PCR assay. A mixture of 60 forward primers for TCR Vbeta segments and 13 reverse primers for TCR Jbeta segments was used in the multiplex PCR. TCRdb limited this immuneACCESS table to in-frame rearrangements with V and J called. A share of clones is missing; checked studies link under half to unresolved V genes, and the rest is unexplained. Here the sample has 100,000 to 150,000 clones; around 73% occur a single time. The ten biggest clones cover approximately 10% of the sample. The material sequenced was PBMCs. Every receptor here comes from a man in his thirties or forties in good health and CMV-seropositive.

The chain has TRBV30 and TRBJ1-4; D is possibly TRBD1 (5 bases). The CDR3 is made up of 14 amino acids. Germline CDR1 reads GTSNPN; CDR2 reads SVGIG (reference sequence). V dropped 4 bases and J dropped 1 base, with 10 bases sitting between them. The DNA of the CDR3 is TGTGCCTGGAATGGGCAGGGAACTAATGAAAAACTGTTTTTT. Its protein is CAWNGQGTNEKLFF. Combining the CDR3 with reference TRBV30 and TRBJ1-4 gives the whole variable domain SQTIHQWPATLVQPVGSPLSLECTVEGTSNPNLYWYRQAAGRGLQLLFYSVGIGQISSEVPQNLSASRPQDRQFILSSKKLLLSDSGFYLCAWNGQGTNEKLFFGSGTQLSVL.

This rearrangement joins TRBV19 to TRBJ2-7; 12 positions agree with TRBD1. Germline CDR1 and CDR2: LNHDA and SQIVND (reference sequence). V dropped 4 bases and J dropped 5; count of bases not matched to a gene: 12. CDR3 size: 17 residues. The CDR3 loop reads CASSTGAPGQGANEQYF. The CDR3 nucleotides are TGTGCCAGTAGTACCGGCGCTCCGGGACAGGGGGCCAACGAGCAGTACTTC.

A few counts support this clone. This sequence joins TRBV27 and TRBJ2-7; 9 bases agree with TRBD2. The ends lost 5 bases at V and 4 bases at J; junction bases unmatched: 9. In germline, CDR1 is MNHEY, CDR2 SMNVEV (reference sequence). The CDR3 is made up of 15 amino acids. CDR3 protein: CASSRTGLAEYEQYF. Here the CDR3 DNA reads TGTGCCAGCAGTCGTACGGGACTAGCAGAGTACGAGCAGTACTTC.

The CDR3 region is CASSLTATNEKLFF. The CDR3 nucleotides read TGCGCCAGCAGCTTGACTGCAACTAATGAAAAACTGTTTTTT. The chain carries TRBV5-1 and TRBJ1-4; no reliable D call. Trimming cost V 1 base and J 0 bases, with 4 bases left between them. The CDR3 is made up of 14 amino acids. In germline, CDR1 is SGHRS, CDR2 YFSETQ.

The rearrangement links TRBV7-9 to TRBJ1-3; D perhaps matches TRBD1 (5 bases). This CDR3 has 13 residues. Between the trimmed V and J ends, which lost 11 bases and 4 bases, there was a span of 15 bases. The germline V gene encodes CDR1 SEHNR and CDR2 FQNEAQ (reference sequence). The DNA of the CDR3 is TGTGCCCTCTTTACAGGTGTCGGAAACACCATATATTTT. This sequence encodes CALFTGVGNTIYF.

This chain uses TRBV5-6 with TRBJ2-1; 7 bases are shared with TRBD2. The CDR3 length is 16 residues. Germline-derived CDR1 and CDR2 are SGHDT and YYEEEE. The trim removed 4 bases at V and 4 bases at J, leaving 11 bases unmatched. The CDR3 protein is CASSTTGRERYNEQFF. In DNA form, the CDR3 reads TGTGCCAGCAGCACGACGGGGAGGGAGAGGTACAATGAGCAGTTCTTC.

Only a few counts were recorded for this clone. The chain uses TRBV19 and TRBJ1-1; 7 nucleotides line up with TRBD1. The trim removed 5 bases at V and 5 bases at J, leaving 8 bases unmatched. The CDR3 runs to 14 residues. Germline lookup yields CDR1 LNHDA and CDR2 SQIVND (reference sequence). CDR3 DNA: TGTGCCAGTAGTTGGGACAGTAGTCAAACTGAAGCTTTCTTT. Protein product: CASSWDSSQTEAFF.

The DNA of the CDR3 is TGTGCCAGCAGCCAAGATCTACTGACTAGCGGGAGATTGGAGACCCAGTACTTC. Its translation is CASSQDLLTSGRLETQYF. The rearrangement links TRBV14 to TRBJ2-5; 12 bases map to TRBD2. J lost 5 bases, V lost 0 bases, and 10 bases had no gene match. This CDR3 contains 18 residues. The V gene's germline CDR1 is SGHDN and CDR2 FVKESK. Using reference TRBV14 and TRBJ2-5 for the parts outside the CDR3, the full variable domain is EAGVTQFPSHSVIEKGQTVTLRCDPISGHDNLYWYRRVMGKEIKFLLHFVKESKQDESGMPNNRFLAERTGGTYSTLKVQPAELEDSGVYFCASSQDLLTSGRLETQYFGPGTRLLVL.

The chain uses TRBV20-1 and TRBJ2-7, with TRBD2 matching 8 bases. V lost 6 bases to trimming and J lost 7 bases; unmatched junction nucleotides: 5. Per the germline V gene, CDR1 is DFQATT and CDR2 is SNEGSKA (reference sequence). CDR3 length: 11 amino acids. CDR3 in DNA: TGCAGTGCCACAGGGACTAGGGAGCAGTACTTC. Residues: CSATGTREQYF.

This sequence joins TRBV30 and TRBJ2-1, with D possibly matching TRBD2 (6 bases). This CDR3 comprises 11 residues. Per germline, CDR1 GTSNPN and CDR2 SVGIG (reference sequence). Trimming left V 3 bases short and J 9 bases short, with 9 bases between. The CDR3 region is CAWSQGGEQFF. CDR3 nucleotide sequence: TGTGCCTGGAGCCAGGGAGGTGAGCAGTTCTTC.

The gene calls are TRBV5-1 and TRBJ2-5; 13 positions agree with TRBD2. The CDR3 runs 18 residues. Germline V gene lookup returns CDR1 SGHRS and CDR2 YFSETQ. With 3 bases clipped from V and 2 bases from J, the junction kept 10 bases outside the gene matches. The CDR3: CASSSRPGTSGKQETQYF. The CDR3 nucleotides read TGCGCCAGCAGCTCCAGGCCCGGGACTAGCGGGAAACAAGAGACCCAGTACTTC.

V usage is TRBV15 and J usage is TRBJ1-5; 8 bases match TRBD1. Germline V gives CDR1 LNHNV, CDR2 YYDKDF (reference sequence). V lost 5 bases to trimming and J lost 4 bases; unmatched junction nucleotides: 13. The CDR3 has 17 residues. This CDR3 is CATSAGGASRANQPQHF. The CDR3 bases are TGTGCCACCAGCGCAGGGGGCGCATCTCGTGCGAATCAGCCCCAGCATTTT.

CDR3 loop: CASRPRGGGGELFF. CDR3 nucleotide sequence: TGTGCCAGCAGGCCCCGCGGGGGTGGCGGGGAGCTGTTTTTT. V gene TRBV11-3 combines with J gene TRBJ2-2, with 7 bases identical to TRBD2. The CDR3 totals 14 residues. Germline V gene sequence: CDR1 SGHNT, CDR2 YENEEA. Unmatched junction bases numbered 8, after V lost 6 bases and J lost 7 bases. Based on the CDR3 plus reference TRBV11-3 and TRBJ2-2, the full variable domain is EAGVVQSPRYKIIEKKQPVAFWCNPISGHNTLYWYLQNLGQGPELLIRYENEEAVDDSQLPKDRFSAERLKGVDSTLKIQPAELGDSAVYLCASRPRGGGGELFFGEGSRLTVL.

The rearrangement joins TRBV9 to TRBJ2-7; D perhaps matches TRBD1 (5 bases). The CDR3 loop spans 13 amino acids. From germline, CDR1 is SGDLS and CDR2 YYNGEE. V was clipped by 4 bases and J by 3 bases, with 11 bases between them. The DNA of the CDR3 is TGTGCCAGCAGCCCTGGGGCAGGCTACGAGCAGTACTTC. This gives the protein CASSPGAGYEQYF.

As regards this clone: One junction end does not reproduce the germline sequence, and a read error may be involved. This chain links TRBV7-7 with TRBJ2-5; D unclear. The CDR3 length is 14 residues. Germline-derived CDR1 and CDR2 are SSHAT and FNYEAQ (reference sequence). The CDR3 DNA reads as TGTGCTAGCAGCCAAGGCAGGTCTCGAGAGACCCAGTACTTC. Its protein is CASSQGRSRETQYF. The full variable domain, completed using reference TRBV7-7 and TRBJ2-5, is GAGVSQSPRYKVTKRGQDVTLRCDPISSHATLYWYQQALGQGPEFLTYFNYEAQPDKSGLPSDRFSAERPEGSISTLTIQRTEQRDSAMYRCASSQGRSRETQYFGPGTRLLVL.

This rearrangement joins TRBV15 to TRBJ2-7; D possibly corresponds to TRBD1 (5 bases). Trimming left V 0 bases short and J 1 base short, with 13 bases between. Per germline, CDR1 LNHNV and CDR2 YYDKDF (reference sequence). This CDR3 comprises 16 residues. CDR3 DNA sequence: TGTGCCACCAGCAGAGATCTTAACAGGCGATCCTACGAGCAGTACTTC. Its translation is CATSRDLNRRSYEQYF.

The rearrangement uses TRBV7-2 and TRBJ2-1; the match to TRBD1 covers 11 bases. The germline V gene encodes CDR1 SGHTA and CDR2 FQGNSA. There are 16 residues in the CDR3. V shed 6 bases, J shed 9 bases, and the junction held 13 bases outside the gene matches. The CDR3 sequence: CASRPGGQGVYGEQFF. CDR3 coding DNA: TGTGCCAGCAGACCAGGGGGACAGGGGGTCTACGGTGAGCAGTTCTTC.